This entry is about one T cell receptor beta chain. Its antigen remains unknown. The sample belongs to a study of identical twins. Study conclusions and caveats: Researchers reported weaker excess twin sharing in beta out-of-frame sequences.

Each CDR3 protein gets one entry after TCRdb re-called the 5' RACE reads with MiXCR. The sample contains 460,000 or so distinct CDR3 sequences, 14% of which appear only once. The CDR3 totals 14 residues. The germline V gene has CDR1 SGHDT and CDR2 YYEEEE. Trimming at V came to 2 bases and at J to 10 bases, leaving 8 bases not matched to a gene. These data also featured in a second study, about yellow fever vaccine responses in identical twins.

The source of this sequence is a woman between 18 and 29 years old in good health. This chain uses TRBV5-6 with TRBJ2-4; 8 bases match TRBD1. Material: CD4+ T cells sorted from blood. CDR3 nucleotides: TGTGCCAGCAGCTTCGTCAGGGGGCCCCGGATTCAGTACTTC. Protein: CASSFVRGPRIQYF.